This T cell receptor (beta chain) was identified in a study of cytomegalovirus exposure and HLA in healthy donors. The PCR ran on 60 Vbeta and 13 Jbeta primers. The data were produced by immunoSEQ multiplex PCR, yet TCRdb's version contains in-frame clones alone and is incomplete. Among approximately 170,000 clones listed, approximately 88% were seen once. Regarding the study as a whole: Rates of TCR association differed by HLA locus in a later analysis, with DRB1 highest and HLA-C lowest. Researchers reported in a later analysis that common viral pathogens appeared linked to several top clusters. Relative to the roughly 690-donor mean, N-insertions were reportedly fewer in an Asian-associated ancestry cluster in a later analysis. Immune exposure information available was restricted to CMV serostatus.

The CDR3 covers 16 residues. CDR1 and CDR2 (germline): SGHVS, FNYEAQ. V lost 5 bases and J 0 bases, leaving 13 bases between the germline ends. Points on this clone: The antigen remains undetermined.

The sequencing sample was made of PBMCs. This clonotype was obtained from a boy aged 2 to 10 in good health and CMV-seronegative. The chain has TRBV7-6 and TRBJ2-2; no definite D call. CDR3 sequence (DNA): TGTGCCAGCAGCCTCATTCTATTCGCGAACACCGGGGAGCTGTTTTTT. Protein sequence: CASSLILFANTGELFF.